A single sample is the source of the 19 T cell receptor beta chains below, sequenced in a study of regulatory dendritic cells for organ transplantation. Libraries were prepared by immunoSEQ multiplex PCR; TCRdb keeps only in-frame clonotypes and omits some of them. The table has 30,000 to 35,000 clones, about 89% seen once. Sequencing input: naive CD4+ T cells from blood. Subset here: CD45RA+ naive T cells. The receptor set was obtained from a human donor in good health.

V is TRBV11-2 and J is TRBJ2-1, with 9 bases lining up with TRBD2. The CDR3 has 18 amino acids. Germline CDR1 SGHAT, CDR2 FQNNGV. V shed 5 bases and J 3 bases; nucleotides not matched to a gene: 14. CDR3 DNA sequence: TGTGCCAGCAGCCCAGGATTTGGGGCTAGCGGGATCTACAATGAGCAGTTCTTC. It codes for CASSPGFGASGIYNEQFF. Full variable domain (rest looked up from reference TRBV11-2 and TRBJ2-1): EAGVAQSPRYKIIEKRQSVAFWCNPISGHATLYWYQQILGQGPKLLIQFQNNGVVDDSQLPKDRFSAERLKGVDSTLKIQPAKLEDSAVYLCASSPGFGASGIYNEQFFGPGTRLTVL.

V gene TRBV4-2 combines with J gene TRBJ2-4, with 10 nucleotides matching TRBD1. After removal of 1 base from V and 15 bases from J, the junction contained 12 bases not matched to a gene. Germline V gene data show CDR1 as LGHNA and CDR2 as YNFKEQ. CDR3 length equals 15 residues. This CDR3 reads CASSQVNRDRGALYF. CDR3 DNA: TGTGCCAGCAGCCAAGTGAATCGGGACAGGGGTGCCCTGTACTTC.

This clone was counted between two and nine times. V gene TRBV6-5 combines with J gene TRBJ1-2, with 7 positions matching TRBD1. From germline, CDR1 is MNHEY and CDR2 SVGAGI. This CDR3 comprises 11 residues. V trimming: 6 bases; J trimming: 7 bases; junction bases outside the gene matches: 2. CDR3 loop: CASRRTGGYTF. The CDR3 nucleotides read TGTGCCAGCAGACGGACAGGTGGCTACACCTTC.

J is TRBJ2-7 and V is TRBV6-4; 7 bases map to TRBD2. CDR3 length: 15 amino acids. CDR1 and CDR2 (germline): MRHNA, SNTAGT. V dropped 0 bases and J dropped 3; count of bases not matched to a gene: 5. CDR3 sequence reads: CASSDSGREDYEQYF. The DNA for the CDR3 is TGTGCCAGCAGTGACTCTGGACGGGAGGACTACGAGCAGTACTTC.

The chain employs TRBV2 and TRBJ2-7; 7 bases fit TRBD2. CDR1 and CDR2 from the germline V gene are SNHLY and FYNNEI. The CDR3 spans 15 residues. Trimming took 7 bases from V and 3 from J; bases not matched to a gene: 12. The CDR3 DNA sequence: TGTGCCAGCACCTCCGGAGCGGGGAGATACTACGAGCAGTACTTC. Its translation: CASTSGAGRYYEQYF.

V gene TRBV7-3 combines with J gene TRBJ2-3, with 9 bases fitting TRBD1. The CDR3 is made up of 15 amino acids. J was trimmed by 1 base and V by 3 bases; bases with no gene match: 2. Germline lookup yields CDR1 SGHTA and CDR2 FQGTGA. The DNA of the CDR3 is TGTGCCAGCAGCTTGGGACAGGGCGGCACAGATACGCAGTATTTT. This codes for CASSLGQGGTDTQYF.

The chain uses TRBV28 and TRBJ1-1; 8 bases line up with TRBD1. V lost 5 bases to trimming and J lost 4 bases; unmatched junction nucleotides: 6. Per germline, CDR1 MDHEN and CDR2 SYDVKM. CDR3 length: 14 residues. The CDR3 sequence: CASSRTGRPTEAFF. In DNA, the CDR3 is TGTGCCAGCAGTCGGACAGGGCGGCCCACTGAAGCTTTCTTT.

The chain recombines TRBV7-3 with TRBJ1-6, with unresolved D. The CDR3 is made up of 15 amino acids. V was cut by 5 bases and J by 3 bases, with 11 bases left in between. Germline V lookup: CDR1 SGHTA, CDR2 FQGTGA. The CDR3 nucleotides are TGTGCCAGCAGCCAGGCGGCAGGCTATAATTCACCCCTCCACTTT. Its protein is CASSQAAGYNSPLHF.

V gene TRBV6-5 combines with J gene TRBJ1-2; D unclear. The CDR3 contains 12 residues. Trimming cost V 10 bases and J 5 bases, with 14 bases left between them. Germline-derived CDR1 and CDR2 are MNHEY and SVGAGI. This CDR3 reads CAIRRSLYGYTF. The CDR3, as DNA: TGTGCCATTCGACGGTCACTTTATGGCTACACCTTC.

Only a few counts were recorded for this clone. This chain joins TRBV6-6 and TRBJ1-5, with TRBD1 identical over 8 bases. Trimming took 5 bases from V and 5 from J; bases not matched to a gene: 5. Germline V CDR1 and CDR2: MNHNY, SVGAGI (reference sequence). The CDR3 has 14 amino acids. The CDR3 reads CASSTQQGDQPQHF. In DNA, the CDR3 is TGTGCCAGCAGTACCCAACAGGGGGATCAGCCCCAGCATTTT.

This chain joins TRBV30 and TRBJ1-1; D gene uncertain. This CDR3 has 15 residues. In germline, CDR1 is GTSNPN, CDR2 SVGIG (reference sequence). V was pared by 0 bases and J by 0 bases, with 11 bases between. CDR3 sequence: CAWSVRERMNTEAFF. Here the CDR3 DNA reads TGTGCCTGGAGTGTACGCGAGAGGATGAACACTGAAGCTTTCTTT.

CDR3 coding DNA: TGTGCCAGCAGTGAAAGGGCAAATTACTACGAGCAGTACTTC. It specifies CASSERANYYEQYF. The chain has TRBV25-1 and TRBJ2-7; no reliable D call. The germline V gene has CDR1 MGHDK and CDR2 SYGVNS. This CDR3 region has 14 residues. V was trimmed by 2 bases and J by 3 bases, leaving 11 bases between them.

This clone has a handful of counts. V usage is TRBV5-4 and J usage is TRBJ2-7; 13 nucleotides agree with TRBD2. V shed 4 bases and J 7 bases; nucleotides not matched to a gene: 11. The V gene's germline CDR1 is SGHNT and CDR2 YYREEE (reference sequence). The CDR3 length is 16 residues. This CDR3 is CASSQSPGTSGVEQYF. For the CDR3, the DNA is TGTGCCAGCAGCCAGAGTCCCGGGACTAGCGGGGTTGAGCAGTACTTC.

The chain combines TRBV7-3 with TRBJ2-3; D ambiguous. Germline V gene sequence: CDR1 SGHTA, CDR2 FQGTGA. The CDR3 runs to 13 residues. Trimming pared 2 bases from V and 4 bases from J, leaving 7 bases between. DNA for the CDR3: TGTGCCAGCAGCTTAGTGGTGGCAGATACGCAGTATTTT. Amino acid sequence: CASSLVVADTQYF.

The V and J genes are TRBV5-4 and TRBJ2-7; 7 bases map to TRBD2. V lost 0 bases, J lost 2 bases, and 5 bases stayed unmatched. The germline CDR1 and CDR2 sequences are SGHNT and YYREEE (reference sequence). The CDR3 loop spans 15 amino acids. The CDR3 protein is CASSLGQGTTYEQYF. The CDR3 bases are TGTGCCAGCAGCTTGGGACAAGGGACTACCTACGAGCAGTACTTC.

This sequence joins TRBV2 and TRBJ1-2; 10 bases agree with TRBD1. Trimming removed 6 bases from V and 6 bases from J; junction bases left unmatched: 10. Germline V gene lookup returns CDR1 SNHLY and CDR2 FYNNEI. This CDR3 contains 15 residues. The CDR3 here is CASSRDRGGRNGYTF. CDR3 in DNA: TGTGCCAGCAGCCGGGACAGGGGAGGTAGGAATGGCTACACCTTC.

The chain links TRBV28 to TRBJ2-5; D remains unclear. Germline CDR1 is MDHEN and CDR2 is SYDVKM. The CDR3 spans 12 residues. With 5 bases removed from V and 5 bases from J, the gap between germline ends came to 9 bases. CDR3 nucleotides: TGTGCCAGCAGTGTCCCCGTCGAGACCCAGTACTTC. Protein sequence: CASSVPVETQYF.

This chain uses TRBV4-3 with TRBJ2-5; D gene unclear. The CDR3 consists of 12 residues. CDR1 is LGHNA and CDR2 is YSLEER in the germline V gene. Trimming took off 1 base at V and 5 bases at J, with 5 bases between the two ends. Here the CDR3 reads CASSQGSETQYF. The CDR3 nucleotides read TGCGCCAGCAGCCAAGGGTCCGAGACCCAGTACTTC.

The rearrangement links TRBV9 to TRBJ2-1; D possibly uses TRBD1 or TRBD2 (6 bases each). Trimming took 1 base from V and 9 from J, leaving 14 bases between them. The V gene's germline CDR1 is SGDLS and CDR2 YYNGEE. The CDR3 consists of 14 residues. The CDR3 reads CASSVTGALGEQFF. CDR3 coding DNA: TGTGCCAGCAGCGTAACGGGGGCGCTAGGTGAGCAGTTCTTC. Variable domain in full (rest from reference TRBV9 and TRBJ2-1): DSGVTQTPKHLITATGQRVTLRCSPRSGDLSVYWYQQSLDQGLQFLIQYYNGEERAKGNILERFSAQQFPDLHSELNLSSLELGDSALYFCASSVTGALGEQFFGPGTRLTVL.